A selection of T cell receptor beta chains follows, all from one sample in a study of blood T cell repertoires in COVID-19. Here immunoSEQ multiplex PCR was the method, and the copy in TCRdb shows in-frame clones only, minus some. Of 250,000 to 300,000 clones in the sample, around three quarters are singletons; the top ten hold 2.5% to 4%. The specimen was peripheral blood. The receptor source for this set is a woman of 80 years or more with acute or convalescent COVID-19. Each CDR3 is given with its conserved first and last residue. Fields, in order: J gene, V gene, D gene, clone size, CDR3 protein, CDR3 DNA. A D gene is named only where the DNA matches it firmly. Size values are once, few and many counts, or a class for expanded clones, and some rows have none.

>TRBJ1-2|TRBV4-1|-|few
CASSQDGGTIYGYTF
TGCGCCAGCAGCCAAGATGGGGGGACCATCTATGGCTACACCTTC
>TRBJ1-2|TRBV2|TRBD1|-
CASNGDRSLGYGYTF
TGTGCCAGCAACGGGGACAGGTCATTAGGCTATGGCTACACCTTC
>TRBJ2-7|TRBV5-1|TRBD1|-
CASSSGTAREQYF
TGCGCCAGCAGCTCCGGGACAGCTCGCGAGCAGTACTTC
>TRBJ2-7|TRBV6-5|-|-
CASSYSVTSAPYEQYF
TGTGCCAGCAGTTACTCGGTGACATCCGCTCCCTACGAGCAGTACTTC
>TRBJ2-7|TRBV5-4|TRBD1|-
CASSLGGQGRNEQYF
TGTGCCAGCAGCTTGGGAGGACAGGGGAGGAACGAGCAGTACTTC
>TRBJ2-5|TRBV3-1/TRBV3-2|-|-
CASIGRQLQETQYF
TGTGCCAGCATAGGACGACAGTTACAAGAGACCCAGTACTTC
>TRBJ1-6|TRBV5-6|-|-
CASSLLHRLGAGSPLHF
TGTGCCAGCAGCTTGTTACATCGGTTAGGGGCCGGTTCACCCCTCCACTTT
>TRBJ2-2|TRBV10-3|TRBD2|-
CAISGTSDTGELFF
TGTGCCATCAGTGGTACTAGCGATACCGGGGAGCTGTTTTTT
>TRBJ2-1|TRBV29-1|-|-
CSVALPRPSYNEQFF
TGCAGCGTTGCCCTCCCGAGGCCTTCCTACAATGAGCAGTTCTTC
>TRBJ2-7|TRBV19|TRBD2|-
CASSIESGRASEQYF
TGTGCCAGTAGTATAGAGAGCGGGAGGGCCAGCGAGCAGTACTTC
>TRBJ2-7|TRBV19|TRBD1|once
CASSIGGQAFYEQYF
TGTGCCAGTAGTATAGGGGGACAGGCCTTCTACGAGCAGTACTTC
>TRBJ1-2|TRBV6-5|TRBD1|-
CASSYSGTGLPYGYTF
TGTGCCAGCAGTTACTCTGGGACAGGGTTGCCCTATGGCTACACCTTC
>TRBJ2-2|TRBV6-5|TRBD2|-
CASSYYGTTVTGELFF
TGTGCCAGCAGTTACTATGGGACTACAGTCACCGGGGAGCTGTTTTTT
>TRBJ2-1|TRBV3-1/TRBV3-2|TRBD1|-
CASSPGQGWTNEQFF
TGTGCCAGCAGCCCTGGACAGGGGTGGACCAATGAGCAGTTCTTC
>TRBJ1-3|TRBV30|-|-
CAWSGQAISGNTIYF
TGTGCCTGGAGTGGCCAGGCCATCTCTGGAAACACCATATATTTT
>TRBJ1-4|TRBV3-1/TRBV3-2|-|-
CASSQAGPSGTVFF
TGTGCCAGCAGCCAGGCGGGGCCCTCAGGAACTGTGTTTTTT
>TRBJ2-5|TRBV9|-|-
CASSVVGANGGETQYF
TGTGCCAGCAGCGTAGTTGGTGCAAACGGGGGAGAGACCCAGTACTTC
>TRBJ1-1|TRBV2|-|few
CATGYREVTEAFF
TGTGCCACTGGATACAGGGAAGTGACTGAAGCTTTCTTT
>TRBJ1-4|TRBV7-2|-|-
CASSLVGSNEKLFF
TGTGCCAGCAGCTTAGTAGGGAGTAATGAAAAACTGTTTTTT
>TRBJ2-2|TRBV7-9|-|-
CASSSTGIPGELFF
TGTGCCAGCAGCTCAACAGGGATCCCCGGGGAGCTGTTTTTT
>TRBJ2-3|TRBV6-5|-|-
CASSSSGGVSTDTQYF
TGTGCCAGCAGTTCCTCGGGCGGGGTTAGCACAGATACGCAGTATTTT
>TRBJ2-5|TRBV29-1|-|-
CSVELFGAPRKQETQYF
TGCAGCGTTGAATTATTTGGGGCCCCTAGGAAACAAGAGACCCAGTACTTC
>TRBJ2-3|TRBV3-1/TRBV3-2|-|-
CASSQQRGSQYF
TGTGCCAGCAGCCAACAACGGGGATCGCAGTATTTT
>TRBJ2-3|TRBV6-2/TRBV6-3|-|-
CASSYGQGISTDTQYF
TGTGCCAGCAGTTACGGGCAGGGGATTAGCACAGATACGCAGTATTTT
>TRBJ2-7|TRBV5-1|-|-
CASSLVGAPSLYEQYF
TGCGCCAGCAGCTTGGTTGGGGCGCCGAGTCTCTACGAGCAGTACTTC
>TRBJ1-1|TRBV4-1|-|-
CASSQAVGGSRNTEAFF
TGCGCCAGCAGCCAAGCGGTAGGGGGTAGCAGGAACACTGAAGCTTTCTTT
>TRBJ1-2|TRBV2|-|-
CASAPGERDGYTF
TGTGCCAGCGCTCCTGGGGAGCGGGATGGCTACACCTTC
>TRBJ2-3|TRBV5-1|-|-
CASSLAGSVADTQYF
TGCGCCAGCAGCTTGGCCGGGAGTGTCGCAGATACGCAGTATTTT
>TRBJ2-2|TRBV7-2|TRBD2|-
CASSFHSGGVTGELFF
TGTGCCAGCAGCTTCCATAGCGGGGGGGTCACCGGGGAGCTGTTTTTT
>TRBJ1-1|TRBV19|-|-
CATCRGSLMNTEAFF
TGTGCCACCTGCCGCGGGTCGTTGATGAACACTGAAGCTTTCTTT
>TRBJ2-3|TRBV19|TRBD2|-
CASSLLGGADTQYF
TGTGCCAGTAGTCTCCTGGGGGGGGCAGATACGCAGTATTTT
>TRBJ2-7|TRBV10-1|-|few
CASSTLAVQGGSYEQYF
TGCGCCAGCAGTACCCTCGCAGTCCAAGGGGGCTCCTACGAGCAGTACTTC
>TRBJ1-5|TRBV2|-|-
CASSQGTPNQPQHF
TGTGCCAGCAGCCAGGGGACCCCTAATCAGCCCCAGCATTTT
>TRBJ1-2|TRBV28|-|-
CASSFAVRRRANYGYTF
TGTGCCAGCAGTTTCGCTGTGAGGAGGCGAGCTAACTATGGCTACACCTTC